The clone carrying this TCR beta chain was found a few times. Its matching antigen is unknown. CDR3 size: 13 residues. V was clipped by 2 bases and J by 3 bases, with 5 bases between them. Quantitative 5'-RACE with molecular barcodes was used to make the TCR beta libraries. TCRdb re-analysed the 5' RACE reads in MiXCR, keeping a single row per CDR3 protein. The table shows approximately 350,000 distinct CDR3 sequences, with about 14% occurring only once. The data stem from a study of CD8 T cells in ankylosing spondylitis. Study outcomes and limitations: Researchers reportedly found disease-linked clones significantly enriched in matched ankylosing spondylitis synovial fluid.

The specimen sequenced was blood, either unsorted or a sorted T cell fraction (not recorded which). The clonotype originates from a male donor with ankylosing spondylitis or in good health (not recorded which). V is TRBV12-3 or TRBV12-4 and J is TRBJ1-5; D is undetermined. CDR3 sequence (DNA): TGTGCCAGCAGTTTACAGTACAATCAGCCCCAGCATTTT. Protein product: CASSLQYNQPQHF.